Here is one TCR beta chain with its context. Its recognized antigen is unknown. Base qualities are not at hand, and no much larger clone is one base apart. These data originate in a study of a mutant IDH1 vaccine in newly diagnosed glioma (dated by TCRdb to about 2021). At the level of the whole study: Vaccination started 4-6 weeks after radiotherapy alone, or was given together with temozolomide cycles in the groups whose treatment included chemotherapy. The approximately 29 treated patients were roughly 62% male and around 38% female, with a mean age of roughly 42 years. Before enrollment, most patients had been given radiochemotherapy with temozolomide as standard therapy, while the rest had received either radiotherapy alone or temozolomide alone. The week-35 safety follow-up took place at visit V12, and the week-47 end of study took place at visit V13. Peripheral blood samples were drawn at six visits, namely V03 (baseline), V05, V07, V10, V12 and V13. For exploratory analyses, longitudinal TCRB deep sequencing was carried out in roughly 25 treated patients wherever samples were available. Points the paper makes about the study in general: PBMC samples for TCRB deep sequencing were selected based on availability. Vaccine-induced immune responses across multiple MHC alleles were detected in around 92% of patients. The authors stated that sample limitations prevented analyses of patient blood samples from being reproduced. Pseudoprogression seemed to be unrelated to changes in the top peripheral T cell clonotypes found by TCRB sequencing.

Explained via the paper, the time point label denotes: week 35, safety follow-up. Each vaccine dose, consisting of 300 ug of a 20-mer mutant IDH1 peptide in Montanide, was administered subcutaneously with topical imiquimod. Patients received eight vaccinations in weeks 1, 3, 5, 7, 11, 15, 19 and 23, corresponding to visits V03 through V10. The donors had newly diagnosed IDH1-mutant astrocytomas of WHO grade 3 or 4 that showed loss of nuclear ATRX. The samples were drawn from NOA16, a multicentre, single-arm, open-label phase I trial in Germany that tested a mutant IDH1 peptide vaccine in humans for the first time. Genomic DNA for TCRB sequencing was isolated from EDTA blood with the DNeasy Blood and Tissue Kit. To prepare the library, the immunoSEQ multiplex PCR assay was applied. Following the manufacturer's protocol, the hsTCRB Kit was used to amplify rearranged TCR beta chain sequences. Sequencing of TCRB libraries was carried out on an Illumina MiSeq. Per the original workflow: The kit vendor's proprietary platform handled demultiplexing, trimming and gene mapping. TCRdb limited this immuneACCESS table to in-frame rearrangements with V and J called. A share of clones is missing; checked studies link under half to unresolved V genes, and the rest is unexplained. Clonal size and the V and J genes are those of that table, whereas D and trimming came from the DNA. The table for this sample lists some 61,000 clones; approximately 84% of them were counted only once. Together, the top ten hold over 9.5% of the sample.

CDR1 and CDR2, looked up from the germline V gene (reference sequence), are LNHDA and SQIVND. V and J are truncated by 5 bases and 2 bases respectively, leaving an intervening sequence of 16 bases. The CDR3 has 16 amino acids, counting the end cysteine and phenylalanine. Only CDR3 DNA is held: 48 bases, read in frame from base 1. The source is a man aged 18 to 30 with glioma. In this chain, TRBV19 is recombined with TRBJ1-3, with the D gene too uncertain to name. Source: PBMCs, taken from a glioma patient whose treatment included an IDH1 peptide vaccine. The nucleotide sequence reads TGTGCCAGTAGTCATCGAGGCGGGTACCCTGGAAACACCATATATTTT. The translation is CASSHRGGYPGNTIYF.